A single sample gave rise to the 8 T cell receptor beta chains below, sequenced in a study of control samples from healthy donors and cancer patients. TCRdb's table, derived via immunoSEQ multiplex PCR, lists solely in-frame clones and lacks some. Of about 83,000 clones listed, 90% to 95% are singletons. Input material: blood. These receptors originate from a man between 50 and 59 years old in good health.

The CDR3 region has the DNA TGTGCCAGCAGTTACCCACACCCGGGGACACCCCTCCACTTT. Translated: CASSYPHPGTPLHF. The rearrangement links TRBV6-6 to TRBJ1-6; D is unresolved. The CDR3 extends over 14 amino acids. V was trimmed by 2 bases and J by 11 bases, leaving 13 bases between them. Germline values: CDR1 MNHNY, CDR2 SVGAGI (reference sequence).

The J gene is TRBJ2-7, the V gene TRBV19; 8 bases map to TRBD1. This CDR3 is 14 amino acids long. V trimming: 8 bases; J trimming: 4 bases; junction bases outside the gene matches: 10. CDR1 LNHDA and CDR2 SQIVND come from the germline V gene (reference sequence). The CDR3 reads CASHPQGAQYEQYF. In nucleotides, the CDR3 is TGTGCCAGTCATCCCCAGGGGGCGCAGTACGAGCAGTACTTC. Full variable domain (outside the CDR3, taken from reference TRBV19 and TRBJ2-7): DGGITQSPKYLFRKEGQNVTLSCEQNLNHDAMYWYRQDPGQGLRLIYYSQIVNDFQKGDIAEGYSVSREKKESFPLTVTSAQKNPTAFYLCASHPQGAQYEQYFGPGTRLTVT.

This clone was seen more than once but under ten times. The J gene is TRBJ2-5, the V gene TRBV5-1; the match to TRBD1 covers 10 bases. Trimming at V came to 5 bases and at J to 5 bases, leaving 9 bases not matched to a gene. The CDR3 has 15 residues. From germline, CDR1 is SGHRS and CDR2 YFSETQ. The CDR3 DNA sequence: TGCGCCAGCAGTTCCGGGACAGGGGAGGCGGAGACCCAGTACTTC. This encodes CASSSGTGEAETQYF. Full variable domain (outside the CDR3, taken from reference TRBV5-1 and TRBJ2-5): KAGVTQTPRYLIKTRGQQVTLSCSPISGHRSVSWYQQTPGQGLQFLFEYFSETQRNKGNFPGRFSGRQFSNSRSEMNVSTLELGDSALYLCASSSGTGEAETQYFGPGTRLLVL.

This clone was observed a handful of times. CDR3 sequence (DNA): TGTGCCTCAAAGGGGCGGTTCATCACAGATACGCAGTATTTT. Protein product: CASKGRFITDTQYF. This chain connects TRBV19 to TRBJ2-3; perhaps TRBD1 as D (5 bases). Trimming shortened V by 11 bases and J by 2 bases, and 17 bases separated the two germline ends. The CDR3 is made up of 14 amino acids. Per the germline V gene, CDR1 is LNHDA and CDR2 is SQIVND (reference sequence).

The rearrangement uses TRBV6-1 and TRBJ2-2; D is unresolved. CDR1 is MNHNS, CDR2 SASEGT, per germline. The V gene lost 1 base and the J gene lost 7 bases, with 7 bases spanning the gap. This CDR3 contains 13 residues. The CDR3 DNA is TGTGCCAGCAGTGAAGTCAGCCACGGGGAGCTGTTTTTT. Translating it yields CASSEVSHGELFF.

This chain connects TRBV12-3 or TRBV12-4 to TRBJ2-7, with D hard to call. The CDR3 sequence is 13 residues long. The germline V and J ends were trimmed by 0 bases and 6 bases, with 9 bases remaining between them. DNA for the CDR3: TGTGCCAGCAGTTTAGCGCGAAGTGGCGAGCAGTACTTC. As protein: CASSLARSGEQYF.

The chain is built from TRBV2 and TRBJ2-1, with TRBD1 identical over 8 bases. Germline loops: CDR1 SNHLY, CDR2 FYNNEI. This CDR3 is 16 amino acids long. Unmatched junction bases numbered 14, after V lost 4 bases and J lost 9 bases. CDR3 region: CASSAGTGTLEGEQFF. DNA for the CDR3: TGTGCCAGCAGTGCAGGGACAGGAACGTTGGAAGGTGAGCAGTTCTTC. The full variable domain, rest sourced from reference TRBV2 and TRBJ2-1, is EPEVTQTPSHQVTQMGQEVILRCVPISNHLYFYWYRQILGQKVEFLVSFYNNEISEKSEIFDDQFSVERPDGSNFTLKIRSTKLEDSAMYFCASSAGTGTLEGEQFFGPGTRLTVL.

The chain recombines TRBV18 with TRBJ1-5; no clear D gene. V was cut by 2 bases and J by 5 bases, with 10 bases left in between. From germline, CDR1 is KGHSH and CDR2 LQKENI. The CDR3 contains 14 residues. CDR3: CASSPSGSHQPQHF. DNA of the CDR3: TGTGCCAGCTCACCATCAGGATCCCATCAGCCCCAGCATTTT.